This TCR beta chain was profiled in a study of identifying expanded T cells in peripheral blood. TCRdb's copy holds only in-frame clones and misses some; the assay was immunoSEQ multiplex PCR. The sample records 83,000 or so clones, approximately 91% being singletons. This CDR3 contains 14 residues. V was cut by 1 base and J by 4 bases, with 10 bases left in between. In germline, CDR1 is MNHEY, CDR2 SMNVEV (reference sequence). V gene TRBV27 combines with J gene TRBJ2-5; D may be TRBD1 (6 bases). The sequence derives from a person aged 18 to 75 in good health. Specimen: blood. The CDR3 DNA follows: TGTGCCAGCAGTTTATATCAGGGGCGAGAGACCCAGTACTTC. This encodes CASSLYQGRETQYF.